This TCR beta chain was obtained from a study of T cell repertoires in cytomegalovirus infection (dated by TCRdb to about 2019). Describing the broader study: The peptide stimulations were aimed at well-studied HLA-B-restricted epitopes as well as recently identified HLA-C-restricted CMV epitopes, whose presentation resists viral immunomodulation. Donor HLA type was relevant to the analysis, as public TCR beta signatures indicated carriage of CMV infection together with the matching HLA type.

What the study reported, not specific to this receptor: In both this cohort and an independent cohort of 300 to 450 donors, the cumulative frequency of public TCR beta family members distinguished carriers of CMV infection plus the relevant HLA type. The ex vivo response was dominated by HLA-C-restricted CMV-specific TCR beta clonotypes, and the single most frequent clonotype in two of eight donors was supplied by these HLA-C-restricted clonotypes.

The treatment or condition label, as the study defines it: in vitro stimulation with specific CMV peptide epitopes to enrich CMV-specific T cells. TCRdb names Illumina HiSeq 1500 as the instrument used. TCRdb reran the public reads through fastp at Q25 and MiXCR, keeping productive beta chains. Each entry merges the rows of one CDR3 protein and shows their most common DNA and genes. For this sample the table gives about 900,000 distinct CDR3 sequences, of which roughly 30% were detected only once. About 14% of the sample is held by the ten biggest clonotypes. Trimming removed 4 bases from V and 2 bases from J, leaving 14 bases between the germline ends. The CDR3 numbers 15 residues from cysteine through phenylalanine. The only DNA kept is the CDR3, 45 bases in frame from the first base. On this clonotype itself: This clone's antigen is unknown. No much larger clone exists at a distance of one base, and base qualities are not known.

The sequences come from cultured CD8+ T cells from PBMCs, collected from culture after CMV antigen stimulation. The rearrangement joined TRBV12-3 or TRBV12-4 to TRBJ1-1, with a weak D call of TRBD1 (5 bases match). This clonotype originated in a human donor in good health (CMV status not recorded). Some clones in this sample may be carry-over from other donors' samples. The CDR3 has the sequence CASSSQLTVNTEAFF. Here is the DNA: TGTGCCAGCAGTTCTCAACTGACAGTCAACACTGAAGCTTTCTTT.